These T cell receptor beta chains were read from a single sample in a study of cytomegalovirus exposure and HLA in healthy donors. Using immunoSEQ multiplex PCR, the repertoire was profiled, and TCRdb retains in-frame clones only, with some absent. Recorded here are around 140,000 clones; the top ten clones represent roughly 1.5%. The sample was PBMCs. The receptor source for this set is a woman in her thirties or forties in good health and CMV-seronegative. Both conserved end residues are part of each CDR3. A D gene is named only where the DNA matches it firmly.

d_gene,v_gene,j_gene,CDR3aa,CDR3nt
.,TRBV28,TRBJ1-2,CASSFRGRGYTF,TGTGCCAGCAGTTTCAGGGGTCGAGGCTACACCTTC
.,TRBV19,TRBJ1-1,CASSLQGFDTEAFF,TGTGCCAGTAGTTTACAGGGTTTTGACACTGAAGCTTTCTTT
.,TRBV7-8,TRBJ2-1,CASSLVRANEQFF,TGTGCCAGCAGCTTAGTACGTGCGAATGAGCAGTTCTTC
.,TRBV5-5,TRBJ2-5,CASTLDGSGGETQYF,TGTGCCAGCACCTTAGACGGGTCCGGAGGGGAGACCCAGTACTTC
TRBD1,TRBV7-2,TRBJ2-2,CASSLVGGNRGRTGELFF,TGTGCCAGCAGCTTAGTTGGTGGGAACAGGGGGCGCACCGGGGAGCTGTTTTTT
TRBD1,TRBV7-2,TRBJ1-5,CASSGQANQPQHF,TGTGCCAGCAGCGGACAGGCCAATCAGCCCCAGCATTTT
TRBD1,TRBV7-2,TRBJ1-6,CASSFRDRTNSPLHF,TGTGCCAGCAGCTTCCGGGACAGGACAAATTCACCCCTCCACTTT
.,TRBV10-2,TRBJ1-1,CASSAGIMNTEAFF,TGCGCCAGCAGCGCAGGGATCATGAACACTGAAGCTTTCTTT
.,TRBV9,TRBJ1-3,CASSVGQAGSGNTIYF,TGTGCCAGCAGCGTAGGACAGGCGGGCTCTGGAAACACCATATATTTT
.,TRBV9,TRBJ1-2,CASSVTGSSYGYTF,TGTGCCAGCAGCGTTACAGGGAGTAGCTATGGCTACACCTTC